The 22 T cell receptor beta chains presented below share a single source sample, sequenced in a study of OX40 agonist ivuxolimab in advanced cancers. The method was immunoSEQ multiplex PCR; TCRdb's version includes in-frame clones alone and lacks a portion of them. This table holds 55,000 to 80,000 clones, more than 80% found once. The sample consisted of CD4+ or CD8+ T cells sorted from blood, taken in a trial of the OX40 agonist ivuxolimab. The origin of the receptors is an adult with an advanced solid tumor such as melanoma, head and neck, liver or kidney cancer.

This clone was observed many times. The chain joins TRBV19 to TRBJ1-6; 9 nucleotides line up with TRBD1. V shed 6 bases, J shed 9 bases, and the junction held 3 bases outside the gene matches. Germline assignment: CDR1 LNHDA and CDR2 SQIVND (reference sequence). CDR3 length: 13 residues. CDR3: CASRVDRGSPLHF. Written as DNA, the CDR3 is TGTGCCAGTAGGGTGGACAGGGGTTCACCCCTCCACTTT.

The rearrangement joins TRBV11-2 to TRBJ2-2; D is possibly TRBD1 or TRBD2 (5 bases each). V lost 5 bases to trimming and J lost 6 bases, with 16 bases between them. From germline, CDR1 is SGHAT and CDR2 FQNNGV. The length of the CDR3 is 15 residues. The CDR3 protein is CASSAPGSRAGELFF. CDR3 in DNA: TGTGCCAGCAGCGCTCCAGGGTCGAGGGCCGGGGAGCTGTTTTTT.

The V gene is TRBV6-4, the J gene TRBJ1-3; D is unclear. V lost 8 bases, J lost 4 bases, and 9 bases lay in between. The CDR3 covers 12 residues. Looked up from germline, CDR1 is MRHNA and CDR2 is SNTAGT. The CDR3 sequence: CASGTDGNTIYF. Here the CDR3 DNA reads TGTGCCAGCGGCACAGACGGAAACACCATATATTTT.

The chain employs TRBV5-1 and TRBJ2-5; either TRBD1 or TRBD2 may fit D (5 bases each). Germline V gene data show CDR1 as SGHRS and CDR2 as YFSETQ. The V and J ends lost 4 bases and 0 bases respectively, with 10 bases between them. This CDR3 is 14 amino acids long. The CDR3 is CASSAGTDQETQYF. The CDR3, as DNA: TGCGCCAGCAGCGCCGGGACGGACCAAGAGACCCAGTACTTC.

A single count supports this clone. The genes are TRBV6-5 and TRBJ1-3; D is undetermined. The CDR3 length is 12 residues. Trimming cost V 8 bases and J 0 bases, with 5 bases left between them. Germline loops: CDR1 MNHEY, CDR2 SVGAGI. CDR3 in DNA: TGTGCCAGCTACGACTCTGGAAACACCATATATTTT. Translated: CASYDSGNTIYF.

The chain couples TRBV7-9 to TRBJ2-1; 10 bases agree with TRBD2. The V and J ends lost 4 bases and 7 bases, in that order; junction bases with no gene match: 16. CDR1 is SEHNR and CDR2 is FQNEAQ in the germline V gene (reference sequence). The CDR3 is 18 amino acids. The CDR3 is CASSSDRARAGGHNEQFF. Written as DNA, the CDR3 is TGTGCCAGCAGCTCGGACAGGGCGCGAGCGGGGGGGCATAATGAGCAGTTCTTC.

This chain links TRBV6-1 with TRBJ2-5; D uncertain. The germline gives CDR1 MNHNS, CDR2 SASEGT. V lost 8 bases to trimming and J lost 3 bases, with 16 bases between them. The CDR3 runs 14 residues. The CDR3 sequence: CASAFSGQEETQYF. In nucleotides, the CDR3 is TGTGCCAGCGCTTTTTCCGGTCAAGAAGAGACCCAGTACTTC.

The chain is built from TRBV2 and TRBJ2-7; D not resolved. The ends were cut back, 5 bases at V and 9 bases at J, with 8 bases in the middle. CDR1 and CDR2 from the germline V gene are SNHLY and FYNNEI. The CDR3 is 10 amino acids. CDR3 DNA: TGTGCCAGCAGTACCGAGTGGCAGTACTTC. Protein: CASSTEWQYF. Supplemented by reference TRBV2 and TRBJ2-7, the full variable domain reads EPEVTQTPSHQVTQMGQEVILRCVPISNHLYFYWYRQILGQKVEFLVSFYNNEISEKSEIFDDQFSVERPDGSNFTLKIRSTKLEDSAMYFCASSTEWQYFGPGTRLTVT.

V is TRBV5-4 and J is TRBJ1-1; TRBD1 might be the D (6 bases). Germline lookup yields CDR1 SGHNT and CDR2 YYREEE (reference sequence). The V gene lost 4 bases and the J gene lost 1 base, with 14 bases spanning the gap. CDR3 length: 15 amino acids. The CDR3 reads CASSRTGHTNTEAFF. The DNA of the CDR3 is TGTGCCAGCAGCCGTACGGGACACACGAACACTGAAGCTTTCTTT.

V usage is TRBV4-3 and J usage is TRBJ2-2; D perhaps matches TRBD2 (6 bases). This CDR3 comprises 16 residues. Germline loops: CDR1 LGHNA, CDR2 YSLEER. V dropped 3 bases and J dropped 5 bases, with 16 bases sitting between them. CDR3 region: CASSQRVGTRTGELFF. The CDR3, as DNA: TGCGCCAGCAGCCAGCGCGTAGGGACTCGAACCGGGGAGCTGTTTTTT.

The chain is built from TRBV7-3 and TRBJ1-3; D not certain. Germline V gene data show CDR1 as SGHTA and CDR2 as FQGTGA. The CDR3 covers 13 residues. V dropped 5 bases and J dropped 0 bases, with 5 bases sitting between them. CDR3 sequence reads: CASSASSGNTIYF. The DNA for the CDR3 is TGTGCCAGCAGCGCGAGCTCTGGAAACACCATATATTTT.

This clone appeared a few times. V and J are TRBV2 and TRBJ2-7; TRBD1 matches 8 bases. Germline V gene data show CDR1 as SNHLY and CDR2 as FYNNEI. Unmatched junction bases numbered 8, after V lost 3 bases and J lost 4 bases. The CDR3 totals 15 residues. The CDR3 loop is CASSDRGTGLYEQYF. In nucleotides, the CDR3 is TGTGCCAGCAGTGACCGCGGGACAGGCCTGTACGAGCAGTACTTC.

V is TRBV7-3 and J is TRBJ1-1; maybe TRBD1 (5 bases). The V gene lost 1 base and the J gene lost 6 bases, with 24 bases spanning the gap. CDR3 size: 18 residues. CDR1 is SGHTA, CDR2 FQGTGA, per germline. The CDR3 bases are TGTGCCAGCAGCTTAAAACCCCTCGGGGAGGGGCACGGCTCTGAAGCTTTCTTT. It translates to CASSLKPLGEGHGSEAFF.

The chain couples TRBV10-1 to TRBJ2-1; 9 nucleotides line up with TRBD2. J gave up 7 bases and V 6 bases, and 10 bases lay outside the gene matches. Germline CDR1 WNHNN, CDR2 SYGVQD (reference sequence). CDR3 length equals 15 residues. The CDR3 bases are TGCGCCAGCAGGGCTAGCGGGAATGATAAGAATGAGCAGTTCTTC. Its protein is CASRASGNDKNEQFF.

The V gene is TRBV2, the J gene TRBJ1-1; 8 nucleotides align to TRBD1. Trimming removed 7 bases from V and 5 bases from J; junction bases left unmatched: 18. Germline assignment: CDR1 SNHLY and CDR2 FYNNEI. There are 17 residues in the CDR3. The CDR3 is CASINLAHGRGRTEAFF. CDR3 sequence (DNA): TGTGCCAGCATTAATCTGGCCCATGGCAGGGGGCGAACTGAAGCTTTCTTT. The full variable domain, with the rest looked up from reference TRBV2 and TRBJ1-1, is EPEVTQTPSHQVTQMGQEVILRCVPISNHLYFYWYRQILGQKVEFLVSFYNNEISEKSEIFDDQFSVERPDGSNFTLKIRSTKLEDSAMYFCASINLAHGRGRTEAFFGQGTRLTVV.

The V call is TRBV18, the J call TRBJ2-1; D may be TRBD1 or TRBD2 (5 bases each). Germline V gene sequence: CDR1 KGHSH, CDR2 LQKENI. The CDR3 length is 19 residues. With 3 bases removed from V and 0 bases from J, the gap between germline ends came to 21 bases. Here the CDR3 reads CASSPSPGRSISSYNEQFF. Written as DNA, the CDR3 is TGTGCCAGCTCACCTTCCCCGGGACGGAGTATTAGCTCCTACAATGAGCAGTTCTTC.

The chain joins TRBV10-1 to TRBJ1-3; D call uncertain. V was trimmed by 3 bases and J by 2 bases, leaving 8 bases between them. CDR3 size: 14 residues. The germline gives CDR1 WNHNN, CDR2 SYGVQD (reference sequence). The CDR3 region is CASSESGTGNTIYF. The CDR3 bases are TGCGCCAGCAGTGAATCGGGTACTGGAAACACCATATATTTT.

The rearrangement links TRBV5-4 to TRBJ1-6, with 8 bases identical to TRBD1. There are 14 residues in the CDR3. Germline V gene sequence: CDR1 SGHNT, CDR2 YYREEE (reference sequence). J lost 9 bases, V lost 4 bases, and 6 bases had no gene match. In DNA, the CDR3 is TGTGCCAGCAGCCAAGAAACAGGGGGTTCACCCCTCCACTTT. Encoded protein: CASSQETGGSPLHF.

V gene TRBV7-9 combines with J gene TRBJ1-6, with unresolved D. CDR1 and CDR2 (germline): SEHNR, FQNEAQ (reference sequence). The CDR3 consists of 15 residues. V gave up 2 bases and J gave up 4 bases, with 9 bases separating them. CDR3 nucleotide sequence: TGTGCCAGCAGCTTAAATTCGGTGTATAATTCACCCCTCCACTTT. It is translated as CASSLNSVYNSPLHF.

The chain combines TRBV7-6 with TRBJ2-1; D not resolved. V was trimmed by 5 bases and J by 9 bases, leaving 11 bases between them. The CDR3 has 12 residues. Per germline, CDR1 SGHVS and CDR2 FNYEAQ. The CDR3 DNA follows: TGTGCCAGCAGCCCCAGAGGTACTGAGCAGTTCTTC. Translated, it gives CASSPRGTEQFF.

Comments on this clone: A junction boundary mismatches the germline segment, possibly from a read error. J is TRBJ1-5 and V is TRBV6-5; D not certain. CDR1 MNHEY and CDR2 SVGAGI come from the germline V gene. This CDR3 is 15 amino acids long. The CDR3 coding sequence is TGTGCCAGCAGTGACTCCCCGGGTCCCAATCAGCCCCAGCATTTT. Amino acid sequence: CASSDSPGPNQPQHF.

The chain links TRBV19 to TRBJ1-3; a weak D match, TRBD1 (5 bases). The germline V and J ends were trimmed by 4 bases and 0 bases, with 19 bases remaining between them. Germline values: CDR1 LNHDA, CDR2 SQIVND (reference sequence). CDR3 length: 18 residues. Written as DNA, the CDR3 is TGTGCCAGTAGTAGGCGCGGGGCCCAGACCTCCTCTGGAAACACCATATATTTT. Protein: CASSRRGAQTSSGNTIYF. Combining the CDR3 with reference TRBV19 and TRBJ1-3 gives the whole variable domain DGGITQSPKYLFRKEGQNVTLSCEQNLNHDAMYWYRQDPGQGLRLIYYSQIVNDFQKGDIAEGYSVSREKKESFPLTVTSAQKNPTAFYLCASSRRGAQTSSGNTIYFGEGSWLTVV.